This TCR beta chain is from a study of blood T cell repertoires in COVID-19. Turning to the study itself: Sample material is recorded as cDNA or gDNA derived from T cells, B-cell-depleted T cells, or PBMCs.

The length of the CDR3 is 21 residues. Germline CDR1 and CDR2: GTSNPN and SVGIG (reference sequence). The V and J ends lost 3 bases and 0 bases, in that order; junction bases with no gene match: 21. Original processing notes: The assay estimated nucleated cells by amplifying reference gene primers. TCRdb's copy holds only in-frame clones and misses some; the assay was immunoSEQ multiplex PCR. The V and J calls and clone size come from that table; D and trimming were worked out from the DNA. The sample holds some 180,000 clones; about three quarters are singletons and the top ten take roughly 8.7%. The J gene is TRBJ1-5, the V gene TRBV30; 9 nucleotides agree with TRBD1. The clonotype was recovered from a woman aged 50 to 60 with active or convalescent COVID-19. Source material: peripheral blood. CDR3 amino acids: CAWSPGQGEGRGAYSNQPQHF. The CDR3 DNA is TGTGCCTGGAGCCCGGGACAGGGAGAGGGTAGGGGCGCATATAGCAATCAGCCCCAGCATTTT.